These 22 T cell receptor beta chains were sequenced from one sample in a study of shared clonotypes between healthy human individuals. Profiling relied on immunoSEQ multiplex PCR, and the TCRdb table lists in-frame clones only, not all of them. The sample lists fewer than 600,000 clones; around 74% were seen once. Sequencing used PBMCs. Source of these receptors: a woman between 40 and 50 years old in good health. Some clones in this sample may be carry-over from other donors' samples.

This clone came up once. The chain links TRBV7-2 to TRBJ2-1, with D maybe TRBD2 (6 bases). This CDR3 spans 12 amino acids. Trimming removed 2 bases from V and 9 bases from J, with 8 bases in between. Germline assignment: CDR1 SGHTA and CDR2 FQGNSA. The DNA of the CDR3 is TGTGCCAGCAGCTTAAGCGGGCCTGAGCAGTTCTTC. Its translation is CASSLSGPEQFF.

The genes are TRBV7-3 and TRBJ2-2; D might be TRBD2 (5 bases). The CDR3 length is 14 residues. Trimming removed 5 bases at V and 5 bases at J, with 12 bases between. The V gene's germline CDR1 is SGHTA and CDR2 FQGTGA. The CDR3 DNA reads TGTGCCAGCAGCCCTATAGCGTGGACCGGGGAGCTGTTTTTT. It specifies CASSPIAWTGELFF.

The chain couples TRBV18 to TRBJ2-3; 9 nucleotides match TRBD2. There are 16 residues in the CDR3. V was clipped by 3 bases and J by 4 bases; unmatched bases: 8. Germline lookup yields CDR1 KGHSH and CDR2 LQKENI. The CDR3 here is CASSPSGSGSPDTQYF. The CDR3 coding sequence is TGTGCCAGCTCACCCTCGGGTAGCGGGAGCCCAGATACGCAGTATTTT.

The chain carries TRBV11-1 and TRBJ2-7; tentatively, D is TRBD1 or TRBD2 (5 bases each). This CDR3 has 13 amino acids. Trimming removed 5 bases from V and 5 bases from J, with 13 bases in between. The V gene's germline CDR1 is SGHAT and CDR2 FQDESV (reference sequence). CDR3 loop: CASSPEVGDEQYF. In DNA, the CDR3 is TGTGCCAGCAGCCCCGAGGTGGGGGACGAGCAGTACTTC.

This clone was found once. This chain links TRBV28 with TRBJ2-5; 11 bases map to TRBD2. The CDR3 runs 16 residues. The germline gives CDR1 MDHEN, CDR2 SYDVKM. Trimming cost V 6 bases and J 5 bases; bases outside gene matches: 11. DNA of the CDR3: TGTGCCAGCAGCTTTGTAGCGGGAGGGCCGCGGGAGACCCAGTACTTC. Translated, it gives CASSFVAGGPRETQYF.

The rearrangement links TRBV6-1 to TRBJ1-5; D may be TRBD1 (6 bases). V was pared by 1 base and J by 5 bases, with 9 bases between. This CDR3 contains 14 residues. Germline CDR1 MNHNS, CDR2 SASEGT. CDR3: CASSEEPGDQPQHF. CDR3 bases: TGTGCCAGCAGTGAAGAGCCAGGGGATCAGCCCCAGCATTTT.

The rearrangement uses TRBV30 and TRBJ2-7, with TRBD1 matching 9 bases. J lost 3 bases, V lost 0 bases, and 9 bases had no gene match. The CDR3 spans 16 residues. The germline gives CDR1 GTSNPN, CDR2 SVGIG (reference sequence). CDR3 coding DNA: TGTGCCTGGAGTGTACGGGGGACAGGGAAAGGCTACGAGCAGTACTTC. The encoded protein is CAWSVRGTGKGYEQYF. The full variable domain, in which reference TRBV30 and TRBJ2-7 provide the parts outside the CDR3, is SQTIHQWPATLVQPVGSPLSLECTVEGTSNPNLYWYRQAAGRGLQLLFYSVGIGQISSEVPQNLSASRPQDRQFILSSKKLLLSDSGFYLCAWSVRGTGKGYEQYFGPGTRLTVT.

CDR3 amino acids: CASSFGVWRNTEAFF. CDR3 sequence (DNA): TGTGCCAGCAGTTTTGGTGTGTGGAGAAACACTGAAGCTTTCTTT. The rearrangement uses TRBV28 and TRBJ1-1; no definite D call. Trimming removed 3 bases at V and 2 bases at J, with 13 bases between. The CDR3 runs to 15 residues. CDR1 MDHEN and CDR2 SYDVKM come from the germline V gene.

The chain combines TRBV6-1 with TRBJ2-5; 7 positions agree with TRBD1. TRBJ2-7 explains the end of the DNA better; the J call may be wrong. This CDR3 has 15 residues. The V gene's germline CDR1 is MNHNS and CDR2 SASEGT. CDR3 protein: CASSEGAGGSYEQYF. In DNA, the CDR3 is TGTGCCAGCAGTGAAGGGGCAGGGGGCTCCTACGAGCAGTACTTC.

This chain connects TRBV11-2 to TRBJ2-3; D possibly uses TRBD1 or TRBD2 (5 bases each). V was pared by 4 bases and J by 1 base, with 12 bases between. Germline CDR1 and CDR2: SGHAT and FQNNGV. CDR3 length: 15 amino acids. The CDR3 nucleotides are TGTGCCAGCAGCTGGGCAGGGAGCCGCACAGATACGCAGTATTTT. Translating gives CASSWAGSRTDTQYF.

The V call is TRBV16, the J call TRBJ2-6; 10 bases line up with TRBD2. Trimming cost V 4 bases and J 0 bases; bases outside gene matches: 9. CDR1 is KGHSY, CDR2 FQNENV, per germline. This CDR3 is built from 19 residues. In DNA, the CDR3 is TGTGCCAGCAGCCCCCTCCGAGCTAGCGGGAGCTCTGGGGCCAACGTCCTGACTTTC. Its protein product is CASSPLRASGSSGANVLTF.

The V gene is TRBV6-1, the J gene TRBJ2-2; D gene unclear. Germline V gene data show CDR1 as MNHNS and CDR2 as SASEGT. The CDR3 loop spans 14 amino acids. Deletions cut 4 bases from V and 4 bases from J, with 10 bases between. This CDR3 reads CASSVQGPTGELFF. As DNA, the CDR3 is TGTGCCAGCAGTGTTCAAGGTCCCACCGGGGAGCTGTTTTTT.

This clone showed up just once. The chain recombines TRBV6-1 with TRBJ2-5, with D possibly TRBD2 on 6 matching bases. This CDR3 is built from 14 residues. Germline CDR1 is MNHNS and CDR2 is SASEGT. V lost 0 bases, J lost 1 base, and 6 bases lay in between. CDR3 nucleotide sequence: TGTGCCAGCAGTGAAGCCGGGGGCCAAGAGACCCAGTACTTC. This encodes CASSEAGGQETQYF.

The chain recombines TRBV18 with TRBJ2-5; D remains ambiguous. The J call is in doubt because the DNA end fits TRBJ2-7 better. The CDR3 contains 11 residues. Looked up from germline, CDR1 is KGHSH and CDR2 is LQKENI. CDR3 sequence reads: CASSPVGEQYF. For the CDR3, the DNA is TGTGCCAGCTCACCAGTGGGCGAGCAGTACTTC.

The V and J genes are TRBV27 and TRBJ2-7, with unresolved D. Germline CDR1 reads MNHEY; CDR2 reads SMNVEV (reference sequence). The V end lost 2 bases, the J end lost 2 bases, and 7 bases lay between the germline ends. The CDR3 covers 13 residues. CDR3 residues: CASSLAETYEQYF. As DNA, the CDR3 is TGTGCCAGCAGTTTAGCGGAAACCTACGAGCAGTACTTC.

This clone has only one observation. The chain joins TRBV29-1 to TRBJ1-1, with unresolved D. The CDR3 loop spans 14 amino acids. The germline V and J ends were trimmed by 0 bases and 4 bases, with 12 bases remaining between them. The germline V gene has CDR1 SQVTM and CDR2 ANQGSEA. CDR3 nucleotides: TGCAGCGTTGAAGATAGCACGTTGGGCACTGAAGCTTTCTTT. Its translation: CSVEDSTLGTEAFF. Full variable domain (remainder filled in from reference TRBV29-1 and TRBJ1-1): SAVISQKPSRDICQRGTSLTIQCQVDSQVTMMFWYRQQPGQSLTLIATANQGSEATYESGFVIDKFPISRPNLTFSTLTVSNMSPEDSSIYLCSVEDSTLGTEAFFGQGTRLTVV.

The genes are TRBV5-4 and TRBJ1-1, with 8 bases aligning to TRBD1. J was trimmed by 4 bases and V by 0 bases; bases with no gene match: 2. The CDR3 sequence is 14 residues long. In germline, CDR1 is SGHNT, CDR2 YYREEE (reference sequence). CDR3 in amino acids: CASSLVQGATEAFF. The CDR3 DNA is TGTGCCAGCAGCTTGGTTCAGGGGGCCACTGAAGCTTTCTTT.

For the CDR3, the DNA is TGTGCCAGCAGTGCTGAGACGGGAGGGTTGGACATTCAGTACTTC. Protein product: CASSAETGGLDIQYF. The rearrangement joins TRBV2 to TRBJ2-4; the match to TRBD2 covers 8 bases. The CDR3 runs to 15 residues. In germline, CDR1 is SNHLY, CDR2 FYNNEI. V dropped 4 bases and J dropped 8; count of bases not matched to a gene: 10.

This chain joins TRBV4-3 and TRBJ2-2; 11 bases match TRBD2. CDR3 length: 17 residues. Germline V lookup: CDR1 LGHNA, CDR2 YSLEER. Germline trimming cut 0 bases from V and 7 bases from J; bases unmatched to any gene: 7. CDR3 amino acids: CASSQDLLAGDSGELFF. The CDR3 nucleotides read TGCGCCAGCAGCCAAGATTTACTAGCGGGAGATAGCGGGGAGCTGTTTTTT.

A few counts support this clone. The chain combines TRBV5-1 with TRBJ1-2; D call uncertain. The CDR3 runs to 14 residues. Germline V gene sequence: CDR1 SGHRS, CDR2 YFSETQ. V shed 2 bases and J shed 5 bases, with 13 bases lying between them. In DNA form, the CDR3 reads TGCGCCAGCAGCTTCTCAGGACCTCTTTATGGCTACACCTTC. Amino acid sequence: CASSFSGPLYGYTF.

This chain connects TRBV27 to TRBJ1-5, with D maybe TRBD1 (6 bases). The ends were cut back, 5 bases at V and 6 bases at J, with 11 bases in the middle. Germline V gene lookup returns CDR1 MNHEY and CDR2 SMNVEV (reference sequence). CDR3 length: 13 residues. CDR3 in amino acids: CASSQRGGQPQHF. The CDR3 DNA reads TGTGCCAGCAGTCAGAGGGGGGGTCAGCCCCAGCATTTT.

The rearrangement links TRBV7-2 to TRBJ1-3; D is unclear. V lost 5 bases and J 2 bases, leaving 13 bases between the germline ends. Per the germline V gene, CDR1 is SGHTA and CDR2 is FQGNSA. This CDR3 spans 15 amino acids. CDR3: CASSQFRITGNTIYF. The CDR3 region has the DNA TGTGCCAGCAGCCAGTTCAGGATTACTGGAAACACCATATATTTT.